This T cell receptor beta chain was captured in a study of T cell changes during pregnancy in multiple sclerosis. The CDR3 totals 14 residues. V shed 1 base and J shed 6 bases, with 13 bases lying between them. Germline V gene lookup returns CDR1 KGHSH and CDR2 LQKENI. Clones were sequenced by immunoSEQ multiplex PCR, and TCRdb holds only the in-frame ones, with some missing. The sample consists of roughly 79,000 clones, roughly 93% of them appearing once. The source material was peripheral blood, sampled in the second trimester of pregnancy. This chain joins TRBV18 and TRBJ2-7, with no clear D. This clonotype was obtained from a female donor in good health, enrolled as a control in a pregnancy study. The CDR3 protein is CASSPLPGNSEQYF. As DNA, the CDR3 is TGTGCCAGCTCACCACTTCCAGGCAATAGCGAGCAGTACTTC.